The source of this T cell receptor beta chain is a study of CD8+CD57+ T cells in acquired aplastic anemia. The wider study: Sorted CD4+ and CD8+ cells gave an average of 3.2 ug of DNA.

The template used for profiling TCR beta VDJ and CDR3 was genomic DNA. Each CDR3 protein is one row after TCRdb ran MiXCR on the reads. The data hold 200,000 to 250,000 distinct CDR3 sequences, with about 62% observed a single time. Germline loops: CDR1 SGHNT, CDR2 YYREEE (reference sequence). This CDR3 is built from 14 residues. The V end lost 7 bases, the J end lost 0 bases, and 13 bases lay between the germline ends. CD8+CD57+ cell expansion had been shown by flow cytometry in patients chosen for sequencing. Sequencing was performed on sorted CD4+, CD8+, or CD8+CD57+ T cells (not recorded which) from PBMCs. The rearrangement uses TRBV5-4 and TRBJ1-1; D remains ambiguous. This TCR derives from a human donor with aplastic anemia. The CDR3 DNA reads as TGTGCCAGCCGAGGAGGGCCTCTGAACACTGAAGCTTTCTTT. Protein sequence: CASRGGPLNTEAFF.